Listed below are T cell receptor beta chains from one sample, sequenced in a study of blood T cell repertoires in COVID-19. Repertoires were generated with immunoSEQ multiplex PCR, while TCRdb's copy carries only in-frame clones and drops some. The table includes approximately 70,000 clones, about 80% detected once. Sequenced sample: peripheral blood. The receptors were gathered from a woman aged 70 to 79 with acute or convalescent COVID-19. The CDR3 runs from the conserved cysteine through the conserved F or W.

TRBJ2-1 | 14 | TRBV29-1 | CSAARDTAGGEQFF
TRBJ1-2 | 14 | TRBV5-6 | CASSLGQAGYGYTF
TRBJ2-2 | 15 | TRBV5-1 | CASSPERTGTGELFF
TRBJ2-7 | 15 | TRBV7-9 | CASSVLAGPPYEQYF
TRBJ2-5 | 15 | TRBV29-1 | CSVEDLVSGEETQYF
TRBJ2-5 | 12 | TRBV30 | CASKGRGETQYF
TRBJ1-5 | 14 | TRBV6-5 | CASSGDSSNQPQHF
TRBJ2-2 | 15 | TRBV7-3 | CASRDQDTNTGELFF
TRBJ1-1 | 12 | TRBV2 | CASSEELTEAFF
TRBJ2-7 | 13 | TRBV5-4 | CASSHPTGTEQYF
TRBJ1-4 | 14 | TRBV7-3 | CASSLTLDSGKLFF
TRBJ1-5 | 14 | TRBV28 | CASSVGTGGGAQHF
TRBJ1-2 | 16 | TRBV5-1 | CASSLSPGQGDYGYTF
TRBJ1-1 | 15 | TRBV28 | CASRHWTGPNAEAFF
TRBJ1-2 | 15 | TRBV5-4 | CASSFPGQGVNGYTF
TRBJ2-7 | 14 | TRBV7-2 | CASSSAAGVYEQYF
TRBJ2-7 | 16 | TRBV5-6 | CASSYRLAGLLYEQYF
TRBJ1-6 | 15 | TRBV6-6 | CASRGQGPNNSPLHF
TRBJ2-7 | 14 | TRBV19 | CASSIGQGAYEQYF
TRBJ2-1 | 15 | TRBV5-1 | CASSLAQGRYNEQFF
TRBJ1-3 | 16 | TRBV19 | CASSISAGPSGNTIYF
TRBJ2-1 | 17 | TRBV7-9 | CASSSLRDRGRINEQFF
TRBJ1-6 | 15 | TRBV27 | CASSSTIQARDFLHF
TRBJ1-2 | 16 | TRBV19 | CASSTHRTVANYGYTF
TRBJ2-7 | 16 | TRBV7-2 | CASSLARVAGTYEQYF
TRBJ2-7 | 12 | TRBV7-2 | CASSLDRGEQYF
TRBJ1-6 | 15 | TRBV3-1/TRBV3-2 | CASSQDGGSYSPLHF